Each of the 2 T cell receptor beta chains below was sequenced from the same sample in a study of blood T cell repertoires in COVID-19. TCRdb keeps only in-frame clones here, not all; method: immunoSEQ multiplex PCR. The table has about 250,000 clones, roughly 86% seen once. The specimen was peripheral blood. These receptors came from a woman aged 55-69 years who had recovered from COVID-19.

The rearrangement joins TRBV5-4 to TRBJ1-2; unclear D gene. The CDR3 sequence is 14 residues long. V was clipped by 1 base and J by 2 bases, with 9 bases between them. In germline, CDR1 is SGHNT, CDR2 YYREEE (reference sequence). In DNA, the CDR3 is TGTGCCAGCAGCTTGCGATATGCGAACTATGGCTACACCTTC. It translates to CASSLRYANYGYTF.

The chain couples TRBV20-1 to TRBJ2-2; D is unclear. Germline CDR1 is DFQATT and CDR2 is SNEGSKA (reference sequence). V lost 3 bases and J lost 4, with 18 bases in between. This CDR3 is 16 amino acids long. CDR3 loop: CSASSADPSGTGELFF. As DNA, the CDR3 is TGCAGTGCTAGTAGTGCCGATCCGTCAGGCACCGGGGAGCTGTTTTTT.